This passage covers 8 T cell receptor beta chains from one sample sequenced in a study of T cell responses to AZD1222 COVID-19 vaccine. Data came from immunoSEQ multiplex PCR; TCRdb stores just in-frame clones and leaves some out. Of tens of thousands of clones in the sample, 88% were seen once. The sequencing used peripheral blood, collected 28 days after the second AZD1222 dose. The receptor set was obtained from an adult who received the AZD1222 COVID-19 vaccine.

V gene TRBV7-9 combines with J gene TRBJ1-5; D is possibly TRBD1 (6 bases). CDR1 is SEHNR, CDR2 FQNEAQ, per germline (reference sequence). V was clipped by 4 bases and J by 4 bases, with 17 bases between them. The CDR3 has 16 amino acids. CDR3 protein: CASSSTTGPHNQPQHF. As DNA, the CDR3 is TGTGCCAGCAGCTCAACGACAGGCCCCCATAATCAGCCCCAGCATTTT.

This chain connects TRBV12-3 or TRBV12-4 to TRBJ2-2; weak D call: TRBD2 (5 bases). The CDR3 covers 13 residues. V dropped 7 bases and J dropped 4 bases, with 10 bases sitting between them. Written as DNA, the CDR3 is TGTGCCAGCACCTTGGACTTCACCGGGGAGCTGTTTTTT. Translating gives CASTLDFTGELFF.

Details on this clone: At one end, the junction sequence differs from germline, possibly due to a read error. This chain uses TRBV7-7 with TRBJ1-3; 9 positions match TRBD1. The CDR3 extends over 15 amino acids. CDR1 and CDR2 (germline): SSHAT, FNYEAQ (reference sequence). CDR3 nucleotides: TGTGCTAGCAGCTTCGGACAGGGGAGTGGAAACACCATATATTTT. It translates to CASSFGQGSGNTIYF.

The V gene is TRBV24-1, the J gene TRBJ2-7; possibly TRBD1 or TRBD2 for D (5 bases each). This CDR3 is 14 amino acids long. CDR1 and CDR2 from the germline V gene are KGHDR and SFDVKD. Trimming pared 5 bases from V and 3 bases from J, leaving 13 bases between. The CDR3 reads CATSAAGTYYEQYF. The CDR3 DNA follows: TGTGCCACCAGTGCCGCCGGGACGTACTACGAGCAGTACTTC.

This clone has only one observation. The rearrangement uses TRBV19 and TRBJ1-2; D is ambiguous. Trimming took off 5 bases at V and 3 bases at J, with 13 bases between the two ends. Germline values: CDR1 LNHDA, CDR2 SQIVND (reference sequence). The CDR3 covers 14 residues. The CDR3, as DNA: TGTGCCAGTAGTGGATGGGCCAACGACTATGGCTACACCTTC. This encodes CASSGWANDYGYTF. Full variable domain (outside the CDR3, taken from reference TRBV19 and TRBJ1-2): DGGITQSPKYLFRKEGQNVTLSCEQNLNHDAMYWYRQDPGQGLRLIYYSQIVNDFQKGDIAEGYSVSREKKESFPLTVTSAQKNPTAFYLCASSGWANDYGYTFGSGTRLTVV.

The chain carries TRBV5-6 and TRBJ2-1, with 15 bases fitting TRBD2. Unmatched junction bases numbered 4, after V lost 2 bases and J lost 7 bases. The CDR3 spans 16 residues. Germline V gene sequence: CDR1 SGHDT, CDR2 YYEEEE. The CDR3 sequence: CASSFWTSGRENEQFF. The CDR3 DNA sequence: TGTGCCAGCAGCTTCTGGACTAGCGGGAGGGAAAATGAGCAGTTCTTC.

The gene calls are TRBV10-1 and TRBJ2-1; TRBD2 might be the D (6 bases). V gave up 6 bases and J gave up 4 bases, with 13 bases separating them. The germline V gene encodes CDR1 WNHNN and CDR2 SYGVQD (reference sequence). This CDR3 region has 14 residues. CDR3 residues: CASSGEGRYNEQFF. The CDR3 nucleotides read TGCGCCAGCAGCGGTGAAGGGAGGTACAATGAGCAGTTCTTC.

The rearrangement joins TRBV15 to TRBJ2-4; D may be TRBD1 or TRBD2 (5 bases each). This CDR3 comprises 14 residues. Between the trimmed V and J ends, which lost 5 bases and 4 bases, there was a span of 12 bases. Germline V lookup: CDR1 LNHNV, CDR2 YYDKDF (reference sequence). The CDR3 loop is CATSPGTNKNIQYF. In DNA, the CDR3 is TGTGCCACCAGCCCCGGGACGAATAAAAACATTCAGTACTTC.